These 23 T cell receptor beta chains originate from one sample sequenced in a study of cytomegalovirus exposure and HLA in healthy donors. In the PCR, 60 Vbeta and 13 Jbeta primers were used. The method was immunoSEQ multiplex PCR; TCRdb's version includes in-frame clones alone and lacks a portion of them. Among about 140,000 clones, over 60% were seen once, and the ten largest hold roughly 1.2%. The sample taken for sequencing was PBMCs. The receptors were gathered from a male donor in good health and CMV-seropositive.

This clone was found a few times. J is TRBJ1-6 and V is TRBV11-2; the match to TRBD1 covers 11 bases. Germline V CDR1 and CDR2: SGHAT, FQNNGV. With 5 bases clipped from V and 7 bases from J, the junction kept 1 base outside the gene matches. The length of the CDR3 is 14 residues. The CDR3 spells CASSRTGGNSPLHF. The CDR3 DNA sequence: TGTGCCAGCAGCCGGACAGGGGGCAATTCACCCCTCCACTTT.

This clone has a handful of counts. The chain has TRBV6-4 and TRBJ2-1, with 10 positions matching TRBD2. Losses at the gene ends were 3 bases for V and 7 bases for J; bases not matched to a gene: 9. This CDR3 spans 16 amino acids. Germline V gives CDR1 MRHNA, CDR2 SNTAGT. In nucleotides, the CDR3 is TGTGCCAGCAGTGAGGAGGCTAGCGGGGGCGGGAATGAGCAGTTCTTC. Its protein is CASSEEASGGGNEQFF.

This chain connects TRBV14 to TRBJ2-1; the match to TRBD2 covers 11 bases. CDR1 and CDR2 (germline): SGHDN, FVKESK. Trimming took 6 bases from V and 5 from J; bases not matched to a gene: 15. CDR3 length: 18 residues. The CDR3 here is CASRAGLAEVISHNEQFF. CDR3 DNA sequence: TGTGCCAGCAGAGCGGGACTAGCGGAAGTAATTTCGCACAATGAGCAGTTCTTC.

The J gene is TRBJ1-1, the V gene TRBV9; 7 positions agree with TRBD1. CDR1 is SGDLS and CDR2 is YYNGEE in the germline V gene. Trimming removed 0 bases from V and 4 bases from J; junction bases left unmatched: 3. CDR3 length: 14 residues. The CDR3 DNA sequence: TGTGCCAGCAGCGTAGAGGGGGCAGTCACTGAAGCTTTCTTT. Translated: CASSVEGAVTEAFF. The variable domain in full, completed from reference TRBV9 and TRBJ1-1, reads DSGVTQTPKHLITATGQRVTLRCSPRSGDLSVYWYQQSLDQGLQFLIQYYNGEERAKGNILERFSAQQFPDLHSELNLSSLELGDSALYFCASSVEGAVTEAFFGQGTRLTVV.

The genes are TRBV19 and TRBJ2-3, with D uncertain. Per germline, CDR1 LNHDA and CDR2 SQIVND (reference sequence). CDR3 length equals 16 residues. V was clipped by 1 base and J by 1 base, with 12 bases between them. As DNA, the CDR3 is TGTGCCAGTAGTATAGCTCTTGGAGAGGGCACAGATACGCAGTATTTT. Its protein is CASSIALGEGTDTQYF.

This clone was counted a few times. The chain employs TRBV18 and TRBJ1-2, with D tentatively TRBD1 (5 bases). V lost 0 bases and J 8 bases, leaving 13 bases between the germline ends. The CDR3 loop spans 14 amino acids. CDR1 is KGHSH, CDR2 LQKENI, per germline. CDR3 in DNA: TGTGCCAGCTCACCACCAGGTGCAGGGCGCGGCTACACCTTC. This sequence encodes CASSPPGAGRGYTF. The full variable domain, its missing parts supplied by reference TRBV18 and TRBJ1-2, is NAGVMQNPRHLVRRRGQEARLRCSPMKGHSHVYWYRQLPEEGLKFMVYLQKENIIDESGMPKERFSAEFPKEGPSILRIQQVVRGDSAAYFCASSPPGAGRGYTFGSGTRLTVV.

The chain recombines TRBV5-8 with TRBJ2-5; 11 bases are shared with TRBD2. This CDR3 region has 17 residues. The V gene's germline CDR1 is SGHTS and CDR2 YDEGEE. Trimming took 0 bases from V and 5 from J; bases not matched to a gene: 9. The CDR3 spells CASSLGGTLAGGETQYF. The CDR3, as DNA: TGTGCCAGCAGCTTGGGTGGTACGCTAGCGGGGGGCGAGACCCAGTACTTC.

This chain links TRBV7-8 with TRBJ2-7; 9 nucleotides match TRBD2. With V trimmed by 4 bases and J by 4 bases, 8 bases remained unmatched. Germline V gene lookup returns CDR1 SGHVS and CDR2 FQNEAQ. This CDR3 region has 15 residues. As DNA, the CDR3 is TGTGCCAGCAGCTCTCAAGCTAGCGGGGTTTACGAGCAGTACTTC. It encodes CASSSQASGVYEQYF.

The chain combines TRBV28 with TRBJ2-7; D gene uncertain. The V gene lost 6 bases and the J gene lost 0 bases, with 6 bases spanning the gap. CDR3 length: 12 residues. Germline V gives CDR1 MDHEN, CDR2 SYDVKM. This CDR3 reads CASRGGSYEQYF. In DNA form, the CDR3 reads TGTGCCAGCAGAGGCGGCTCCTACGAGCAGTACTTC.

The rearrangement links TRBV19 to TRBJ2-2; the match to TRBD2 covers 9 bases. V lost 3 bases and J lost 4; bases outside the gene matches: 6. Germline assignment: CDR1 LNHDA and CDR2 SQIVND (reference sequence). The CDR3 is made up of 16 amino acids. Written as DNA, the CDR3 is TGTGCCAGTAGTATTCGCGGCGGGGGGGCCACCGGGGAGCTGTTTTTT. This encodes CASSIRGGGATGELFF.

A few counts support this clone. The rearrangement uses TRBV6-1 and TRBJ1-4; tentatively, D is TRBD1 (5 bases). Trimming removed 9 bases at V and 8 bases at J, with 16 bases between. Germline assignment: CDR1 MNHNS and CDR2 SASEGT. This CDR3 region has 13 residues. CDR3 sequence (DNA): TGTGCCAGTTTTCGGCAGGGAATGGAAAAACTGTTTTTT. Translated, it gives CASFRQGMEKLFF.

The V and J genes are TRBV7-4 and TRBJ2-5; D possibly corresponds to TRBD1 (6 bases). The CDR3 totals 14 residues. Germline values: CDR1 SGHVT, CDR2 SQSDAQ. Between the trimmed V and J ends, which lost 5 bases and 3 bases, there was a span of 13 bases. The CDR3 nucleotides read TGTGCCAGCAGCCTTACTCCAGGGGAAGAGACCCAGTACTTC. Protein: CASSLTPGEETQYF.

This clone was detected only a few times. The CDR3 DNA sequence: TGCAGCGGCCTAACCCCGGGACAGGGAAACGAGCAGTACTTC. As protein: CSGLTPGQGNEQYF. The chain is built from TRBV29-1 and TRBJ2-7; 9 bases line up with TRBD1. CDR1 is SQVTM, CDR2 ANQGSEA, per germline. The CDR3 covers 14 residues. J lost 5 bases, V lost 7 bases, and 12 bases had no gene match.

The chain links TRBV7-2 to TRBJ2-5; TRBD2 matches at 10 bases. The CDR3 runs to 15 residues. Germline V gene data show CDR1 as SGHTA and CDR2 as FQGNSA. The V gene end was trimmed by 5 bases and the J gene end by 2 bases; junction bases not matched to a gene: 5. In DNA, the CDR3 is TGTGCCAGCAGCCCCAGGACTAGCGGACAAGAGACCCAGTACTTC. Amino acid sequence: CASSPRTSGQETQYF.

This sequence joins TRBV2 and TRBJ1-3; weak D call: TRBD1 (6 bases). V shed 6 bases and J shed 0 bases, with 12 bases lying between them. The germline V gene encodes CDR1 SNHLY and CDR2 FYNNEI. The CDR3 covers 15 residues. CDR3 loop: CASRRDRSSGNTIYF. For the CDR3, the DNA is TGTGCCAGCAGACGCGACAGGTCCTCTGGAAACACCATATATTTT.

V and J are TRBV2 and TRBJ1-4, with D tentatively TRBD1 (5 bases). The V and J ends lost 8 bases and 7 bases respectively, with 17 bases between them. This CDR3 has 14 residues. From germline, CDR1 is SNHLY and CDR2 FYNNEI. The CDR3 is CASQSQGLGEKLFF. The DNA for the CDR3 is TGTGCCAGCCAATCGCAGGGTTTAGGTGAAAAACTGTTTTTT.

This chain links TRBV4-1 with TRBJ2-7, with D perhaps matching TRBD1 (5 bases). Germline V gene lookup returns CDR1 MGHRA and CDR2 YSYEKL. The CDR3 length is 16 residues. Trimming removed 4 bases from V and 4 bases from J, with 20 bases in between. DNA of the CDR3: TGCGCCAGCAGCCCCTGGGGCAGCGAGAGTTCATACGAGCAGTACTTC. Translating it yields CASSPWGSESSYEQYF.

The chain joins TRBV27 to TRBJ2-7; tentative D call: TRBD2 (5 bases). Germline CDR1 and CDR2: MNHEY and SMNVEV (reference sequence). Trimming cost V 0 bases and J 1 base, with 13 bases left between them. The CDR3 totals 16 residues. The CDR3 region is CASSLSEDGLSYEQYF. The CDR3 region has the DNA TGTGCCAGCAGTTTATCGGAGGACGGATTATCCTACGAGCAGTACTTC.

This clone was counted a single time. The chain uses TRBV29-1 and TRBJ2-5; D call uncertain. The CDR3 is 15 residues long. V was clipped by 0 bases and J by 1 base, with 12 bases between them. Germline V lookup: CDR1 SQVTM, CDR2 ANQGSEA. The CDR3 protein is CSVEDLSSGQETQYF. The DNA of the CDR3 is TGCAGCGTTGAAGATCTTTCCTCAGGCCAAGAGACCCAGTACTTC.

This clone appeared once. V gene TRBV19 combines with J gene TRBJ2-7; the D gene is possibly TRBD2 (6 bases). From germline, CDR1 is LNHDA and CDR2 SQIVND (reference sequence). CDR3 length: 15 amino acids. Trimming cost V 6 bases and J 0 bases, with 15 bases left between them. The CDR3 DNA reads TGTGCCAGTAGGGGGGGTACGGGACTCTCCTACGAGCAGTACTTC. Protein: CASRGGTGLSYEQYF.

V and J are TRBV2 and TRBJ2-2; 12 nucleotides align to TRBD1. CDR1 is SNHLY and CDR2 is FYNNEI in the germline V gene. The CDR3 is 15 amino acids. J gave up 0 bases and V 11 bases, and 4 bases lay outside the gene matches. The CDR3, as DNA: TGTGCCCGGGACAGGGGGCCTACGAACACCGGGGAGCTGTTTTTT. Residues: CARDRGPTNTGELFF.

The chain couples TRBV5-5 to TRBJ1-4; 8 bases match TRBD1. This CDR3 is 14 amino acids long. From germline, CDR1 is SGHKS and CDR2 YYEKEE (reference sequence). V lost 1 base to trimming and J lost 5 bases; unmatched junction nucleotides: 1. The CDR3 DNA reads as TGTGCCAGCAGCTTGCAGGGGGCGAATGAAAAACTGTTTTTT. Translated: CASSLQGANEKLFF.

This clone was found a few times. The chain links TRBV6-4 to TRBJ2-2; weak D call: TRBD1 (5 bases). CDR1 and CDR2 (germline): MRHNA, SNTAGT. Trimming pared 2 bases from V and 1 base from J, leaving 5 bases between. The CDR3 has 14 residues. CDR3 DNA sequence: TGTGCCAGCAGTGACGGACAGAACACCGGGGAGCTGTTTTTT. Its translation is CASSDGQNTGELFF.